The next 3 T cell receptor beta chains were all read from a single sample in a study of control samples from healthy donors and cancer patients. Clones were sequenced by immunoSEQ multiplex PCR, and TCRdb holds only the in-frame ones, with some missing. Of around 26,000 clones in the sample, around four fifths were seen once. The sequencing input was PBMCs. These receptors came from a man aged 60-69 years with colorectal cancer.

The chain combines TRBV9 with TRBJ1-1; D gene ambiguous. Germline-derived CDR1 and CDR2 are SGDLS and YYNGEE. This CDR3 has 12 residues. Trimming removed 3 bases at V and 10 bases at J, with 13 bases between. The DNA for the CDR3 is TGTGCCAGCAGCGCCGGCCTGTCAGCAGCTTTCTTT. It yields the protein CASSAGLSAAFF.

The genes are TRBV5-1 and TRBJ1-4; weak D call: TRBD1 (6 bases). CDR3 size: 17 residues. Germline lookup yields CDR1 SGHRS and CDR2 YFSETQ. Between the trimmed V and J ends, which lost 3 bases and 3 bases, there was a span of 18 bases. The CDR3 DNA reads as TGCGCCAGCAGCTCCCAGGGGATGGGGGTCTCTAATGAAAAACTGTTTTTT. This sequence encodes CASSSQGMGVSNEKLFF.

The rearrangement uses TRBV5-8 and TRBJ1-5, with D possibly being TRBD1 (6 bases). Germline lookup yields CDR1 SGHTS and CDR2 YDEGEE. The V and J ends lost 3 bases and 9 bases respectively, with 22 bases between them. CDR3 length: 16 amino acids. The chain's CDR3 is CASSSPRYRDSSPQHF. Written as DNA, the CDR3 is TGTGCCAGCAGCTCACCACGATACAGGGATAGTTCGCCCCAGCATTTT.